The 10 T cell receptor beta chains presented below share a single source sample, sequenced in a study of cytomegalovirus exposure and HLA in healthy donors. PCR involved 60 Vbeta and 13 Jbeta primers. Profiling relied on immunoSEQ multiplex PCR, and the TCRdb table lists in-frame clones only, not all of them. The sample records 150,000 to 200,000 clones, roughly 79% being singletons. The sequencing input was PBMCs. These receptors came from a woman younger than 45 in good health and CMV-seropositive.

This clone was picked up a small number of times. V and J are TRBV2 and TRBJ2-6; the D is unclear. This CDR3 comprises 14 residues. The ends were cut back, 6 bases at V and 0 bases at J, with 6 bases in the middle. Germline lookup yields CDR1 SNHLY and CDR2 FYNNEI. In nucleotides, the CDR3 is TGTGCCAGCAGGTTAGACTCTGGGGCCAACGTCCTGACTTTC. This codes for CASRLDSGANVLTF.

The rearrangement joins TRBV7-2 to TRBJ1-6; 7 nucleotides line up with TRBD1. Germline trimming cut 5 bases from V and 7 bases from J; bases unmatched to any gene: 8. Germline V gene lookup returns CDR1 SGHTA and CDR2 FQGNSA. The CDR3 runs 15 residues. CDR3 sequence reads: CASSRVTGENSPLHF. The DNA for the CDR3 is TGTGCCAGCAGCCGAGTTACAGGGGAGAATTCACCCCTCCACTTT.

The J gene is TRBJ2-7, the V gene TRBV2, with TRBD1 identical over 10 bases. Germline loops: CDR1 SNHLY, CDR2 FYNNEI. The CDR3 contains 14 residues. The V segment lost 5 bases and the J segment 6 bases; nucleotides outside the gene matches: 7. CDR3 sequence reads: CASSTGTGAGEQYF. The CDR3 bases are TGTGCCAGCAGTACCGGGACAGGGGCAGGCGAGCAGTACTTC.

The chain couples TRBV4-3 to TRBJ1-2; a possible D gene is TRBD1 (6 bases). The CDR3 is 14 amino acids. V shed 1 base and J shed 5 bases, with 11 bases lying between them. Germline V lookup: CDR1 LGHNA, CDR2 YSLEER. The CDR3 region is CASSQGQASYGYTF. The CDR3 region has the DNA TGCGCCAGCAGCCAAGGACAGGCCTCTTATGGCTACACCTTC.

This chain joins TRBV7-8 and TRBJ1-1; D call uncertain. Germline lookup yields CDR1 SGHVS and CDR2 FQNEAQ. Trimming shortened V by 1 base and J by 6 bases, and 18 bases separated the two germline ends. The CDR3 totals 16 residues. The CDR3 protein is CASSLGGEGGNAEAFF. For the CDR3, the DNA is TGTGCCAGCAGCTTAGGCGGGGAGGGAGGTAACGCTGAAGCTTTCTTT.

This chain joins TRBV5-1 and TRBJ2-5; a possible D gene is TRBD1 (8 bases). The germline V and J ends were trimmed by 0 bases and 11 bases, with 23 bases remaining between them. The CDR3 spans 16 residues. CDR1 is SGHRS and CDR2 is YFSETQ in the germline V gene. The CDR3 DNA reads TGCGCCAGCAGCTTGGGGCCCCAGACAGGGGCGGGGGAGCAGTACTTC. Translation: CASSLGPQTGAGEQYF.

V is TRBV7-2 and J is TRBJ2-1; TRBD2 is a possible D gene (6 bases). Trimming stripped 6 bases from V and 9 bases from J, with 21 bases between. The CDR3 covers 15 residues. Germline V gene lookup returns CDR1 SGHTA and CDR2 FQGNSA. CDR3 nucleotide sequence: TGTGCCAGCAGTCCCGCGGGGTTACCATTCGTTGAGCAGTTCTTC. This translates into CASSPAGLPFVEQFF.

This chain joins TRBV7-8 and TRBJ2-3; D gene ambiguous. V was cut by 3 bases and J by 3 bases, with 10 bases left in between. The germline V gene encodes CDR1 SGHVS and CDR2 FQNEAQ. The CDR3 has 14 amino acids. CDR3 nucleotide sequence: TGTGCCAGCAGCTTTGGCGGCTTGACAGATACGCAGTATTTT. Protein: CASSFGGLTDTQYF. Variable domain in full (rest from reference TRBV7-8 and TRBJ2-3): GAGVSQSPRYKVAKRGQDVALRCDPISGHVSLFWYQQALGQGPEFLTYFQNEAQLDKSGLPSDRFFAERPEGSVSTLKIQRTQQEDSAVYLCASSFGGLTDTQYFGPGTRLTVL.

The rearrangement uses TRBV5-1 and TRBJ2-1; tentatively, D is TRBD2 (6 bases). This CDR3 is 16 amino acids long. Trimming took off 1 base at V and 2 bases at J, with 13 bases between the two ends. CDR1 SGHRS and CDR2 YFSETQ come from the germline V gene. The CDR3 region has the DNA TGCGCCAGCAGCTTGTCGGGGGAATTGACCTACAATGAGCAGTTCTTC. Residues: CASSLSGELTYNEQFF.

V gene TRBV2 combines with J gene TRBJ2-1; 10 bases match TRBD1. V gave up 2 bases and J gave up 7 bases; unmatched junction bases: 11. This CDR3 has 17 residues. Germline loops: CDR1 SNHLY, CDR2 FYNNEI. This chain's CDR3 is CASSERTGGILGNEQFF. The CDR3 region has the DNA TGTGCCAGCAGTGAAAGGACAGGGGGAATTCTAGGTAATGAGCAGTTCTTC. The complete variable domain, with remaining parts taken from reference TRBV2 and TRBJ2-1, reads EPEVTQTPSHQVTQMGQEVILRCVPISNHLYFYWYRQILGQKVEFLVSFYNNEISEKSEIFDDQFSVERPDGSNFTLKIRSTKLEDSAMYFCASSERTGGILGNEQFFGPGTRLTVL.